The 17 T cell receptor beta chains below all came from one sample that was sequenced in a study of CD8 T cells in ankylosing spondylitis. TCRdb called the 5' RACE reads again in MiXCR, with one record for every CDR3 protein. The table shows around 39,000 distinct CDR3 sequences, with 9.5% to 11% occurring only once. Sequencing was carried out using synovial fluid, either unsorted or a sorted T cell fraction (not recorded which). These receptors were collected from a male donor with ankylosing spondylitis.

CDR3 sequence reads: CASSQGGGRHQPQHF. In nucleotides, the CDR3 is TGCGCCAGCAGCCAAGGAGGGGGCAGGCATCAGCCCCAGCATTTT. The genes are TRBV4-3 and TRBJ1-5; 7 bases are a match to TRBD1. The CDR3 is 15 residues long. CDR1 is LGHNA and CDR2 is YSLEER in the germline V gene. V shed 1 base, J shed 5 bases, and the junction held 5 bases outside the gene matches.

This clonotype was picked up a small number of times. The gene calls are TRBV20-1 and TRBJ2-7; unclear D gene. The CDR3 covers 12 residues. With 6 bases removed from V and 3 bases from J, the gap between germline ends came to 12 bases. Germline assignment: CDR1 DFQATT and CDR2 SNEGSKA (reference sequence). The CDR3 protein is CSASPRGYEQYF. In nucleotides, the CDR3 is TGCAGTGCCTCCCCTAGAGGCTACGAGCAGTACTTC.

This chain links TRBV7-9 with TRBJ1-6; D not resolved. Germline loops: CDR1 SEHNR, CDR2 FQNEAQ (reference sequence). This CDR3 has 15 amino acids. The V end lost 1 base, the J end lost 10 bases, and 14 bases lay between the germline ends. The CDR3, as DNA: TGTGCCAGCAGCTTAGGGTGGCCCGGAGGGTCACCCCTCCACTTT. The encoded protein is CASSLGWPGGSPLHF. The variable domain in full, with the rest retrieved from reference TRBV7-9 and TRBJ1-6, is DTGVSQNPRHKITKRGQNVTFRCDPISEHNRLYWYRQTLGQGPEFLTYFQNEAQLEKSRLLSDRFSAERPKGSFSTLEIQRTEQGDSAMYLCASSLGWPGGSPLHFGNGTRLTVT.

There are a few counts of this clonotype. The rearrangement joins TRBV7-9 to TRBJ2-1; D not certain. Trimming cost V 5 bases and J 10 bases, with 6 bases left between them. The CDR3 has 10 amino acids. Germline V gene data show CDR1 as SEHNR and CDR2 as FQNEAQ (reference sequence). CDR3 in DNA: TGTGCCAGCAGCCGCGGCGAGCAGTTCTTC. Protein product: CASSRGEQFF.

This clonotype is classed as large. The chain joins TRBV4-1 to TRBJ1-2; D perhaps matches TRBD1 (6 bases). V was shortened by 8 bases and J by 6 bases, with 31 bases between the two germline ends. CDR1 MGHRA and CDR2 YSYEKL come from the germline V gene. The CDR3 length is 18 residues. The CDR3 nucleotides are TGCGCCAGCGGGCCGACAGGCGCCGTAACCTTGTCCTCCCATGGCTACACCTTC. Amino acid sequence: CASGPTGAVTLSSHGYTF.

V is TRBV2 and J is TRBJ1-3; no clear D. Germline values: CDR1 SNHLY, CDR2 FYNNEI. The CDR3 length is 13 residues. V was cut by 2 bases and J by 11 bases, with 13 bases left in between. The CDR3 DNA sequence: TGTGCCAGCAGTGAAAAGCCGAACCGGGCCATATATTTT. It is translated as CASSEKPNRAIYF. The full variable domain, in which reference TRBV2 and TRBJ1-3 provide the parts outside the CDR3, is EPEVTQTPSHQVTQMGQEVILRCVPISNHLYFYWYRQILGQKVEFLVSFYNNEISEKSEIFDDQFSVERPDGSNFTLKIRSTKLEDSAMYFCASSEKPNRAIYFGEGSWLTVV.

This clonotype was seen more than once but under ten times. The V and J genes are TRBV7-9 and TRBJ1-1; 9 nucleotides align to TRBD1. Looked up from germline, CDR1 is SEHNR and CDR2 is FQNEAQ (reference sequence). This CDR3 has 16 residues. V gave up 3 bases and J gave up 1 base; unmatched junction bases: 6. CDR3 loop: CASSFETGGGNTEAFF. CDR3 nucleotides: TGTGCCAGCAGCTTTGAAACAGGGGGCGGGAACACTGAAGCTTTCTTT.

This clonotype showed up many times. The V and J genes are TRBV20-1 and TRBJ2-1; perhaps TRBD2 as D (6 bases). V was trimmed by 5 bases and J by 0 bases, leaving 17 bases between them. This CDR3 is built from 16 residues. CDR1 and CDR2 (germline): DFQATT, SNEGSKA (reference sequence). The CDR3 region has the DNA TGCAGTGCTGAACAACTAGCCGAGAGCTCCTACAATGAGCAGTTCTTC. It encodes CSAEQLAESSYNEQFF.

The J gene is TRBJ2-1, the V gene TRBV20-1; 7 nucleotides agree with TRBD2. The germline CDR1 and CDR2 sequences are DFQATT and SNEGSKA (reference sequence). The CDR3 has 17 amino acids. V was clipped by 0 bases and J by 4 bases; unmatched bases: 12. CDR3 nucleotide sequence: TGCAGTGCTAGAGATCGCAGATCTAGCGGTGGTTACAATGAGCAGTTCTTC. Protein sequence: CSARDRRSSGGYNEQFF.

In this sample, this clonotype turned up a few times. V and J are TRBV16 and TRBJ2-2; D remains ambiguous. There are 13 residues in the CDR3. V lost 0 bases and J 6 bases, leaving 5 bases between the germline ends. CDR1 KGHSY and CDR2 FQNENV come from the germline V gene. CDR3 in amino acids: CASSQSKAGELFF. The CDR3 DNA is TGTGCCAGCAGCCAATCAAAGGCCGGGGAGCTGTTTTTT.

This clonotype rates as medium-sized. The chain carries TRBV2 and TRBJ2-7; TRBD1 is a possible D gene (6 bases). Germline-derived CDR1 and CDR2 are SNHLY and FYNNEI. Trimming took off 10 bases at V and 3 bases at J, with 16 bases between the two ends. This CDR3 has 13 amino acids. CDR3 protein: CATDTGSGYEQYF. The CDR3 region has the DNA TGTGCCACCGATACAGGGTCGGGCTACGAGCAGTACTTC.

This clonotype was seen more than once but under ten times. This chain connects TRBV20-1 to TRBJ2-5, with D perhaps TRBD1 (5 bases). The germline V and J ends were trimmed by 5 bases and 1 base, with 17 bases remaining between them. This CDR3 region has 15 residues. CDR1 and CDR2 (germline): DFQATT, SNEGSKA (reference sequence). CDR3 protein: CSASAPQAFQETQYF. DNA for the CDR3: TGCAGTGCTTCCGCGCCACAGGCCTTCCAAGAGACCCAGTACTTC.

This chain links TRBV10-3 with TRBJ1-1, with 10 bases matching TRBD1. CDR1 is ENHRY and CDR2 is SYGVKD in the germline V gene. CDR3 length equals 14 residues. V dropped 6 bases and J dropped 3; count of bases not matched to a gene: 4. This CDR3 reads CAIRGGQGYTEAFF. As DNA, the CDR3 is TGTGCCATCAGAGGGGGACAGGGGTACACTGAAGCTTTCTTT.

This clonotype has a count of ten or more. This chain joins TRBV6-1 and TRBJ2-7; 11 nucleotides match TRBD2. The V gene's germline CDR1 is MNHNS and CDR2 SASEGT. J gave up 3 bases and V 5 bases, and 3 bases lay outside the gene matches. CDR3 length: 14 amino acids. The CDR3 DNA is TGTGCCAGCAGTCTAGCGGGAGGTAACTACGAGCAGTACTTC. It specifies CASSLAGGNYEQYF.

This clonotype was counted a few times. The CDR3 bases are TGTGCCAGCAGTTTAAGGTCTAGCGGGAGGGATGAGCAGTTCTTC. This gives the protein CASSLRSSGRDEQFF. The rearrangement uses TRBV12-3 or TRBV12-4 and TRBJ2-1; the match to TRBD2 covers 12 bases. This CDR3 comprises 15 residues. Losses at the gene ends were 2 bases for V and 8 bases for J; bases not matched to a gene: 4.

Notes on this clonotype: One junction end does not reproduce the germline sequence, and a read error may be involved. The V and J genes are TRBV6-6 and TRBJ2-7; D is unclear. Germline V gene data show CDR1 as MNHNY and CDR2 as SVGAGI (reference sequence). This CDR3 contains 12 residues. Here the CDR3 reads CASRWESYELYF. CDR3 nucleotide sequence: TGTGCCAGCAGGTGGGAAAGCTACGAGCTGTACTTC.

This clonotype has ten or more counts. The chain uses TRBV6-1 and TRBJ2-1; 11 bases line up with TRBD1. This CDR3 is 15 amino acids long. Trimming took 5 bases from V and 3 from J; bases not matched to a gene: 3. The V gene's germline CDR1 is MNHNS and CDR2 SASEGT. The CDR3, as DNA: TGTGCCAGCAGTCCGGGGACAGGGGGCTACAATGAGCAGTTCTTC. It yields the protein CASSPGTGGYNEQFF.